This T cell receptor (beta chain) stems from a study of human T cells and chemical hapten exposure (TCRdb year 2021). Regarding the research as a whole: For sensitization, 2% DPC in acetone was applied to a roughly 2 cm by roughly 2 cm area of upper inner arm skin. Patients additionally received weekly therapeutic DPC doses to the scalp throughout the roughly 25-week study period. Patch testing on the upper back used Finn chambers containing 0.01% DPC, with scoring done after 6 days according to International Contact Dermatitis Research Group standards. The patient cohort, mostly female, included alopecia areata with under or over 50% scalp involvement, alopecia totalis and alopecia universalis. Libraries were combined into a pool for sequencing, and differences in TCR yield between samples came mainly from small differences in library volumes within the pool. This study followed changes in the peripheral blood TCR repertoire in vivo during primary and secondary sensitization of alopecia patients to the hapten diphenylcyclopropenone (DPC). Patient blood was sampled pre-sensitization (week 0) and at 2, 6 and about 24 weeks after DPC sensitization. Twenty-nine alopecia patients provided blood for TCR sequencing at one to four time points (pre-sensitization, 2, 6 and 24 weeks).

The CDR3, from cysteine to phenylalanine, totals 13 residues. The only DNA kept is the CDR3, 39 bases in frame from the first base. As encoded in the germline V gene (reference sequence), CDR1 is LGHDT while CDR2 is YNNKEL. The trim is 3 bases for V and 6 bases for J, with a gap of 9 bases between the germline ends. Turning to this clonotype: No cognate antigen has been identified for it. Per-base quality was not reported, and no clone a single base away is much larger than it.

What the research found in general, with its limitations: Compared with pre-sensitization or healthy control sets, expanded TCRs formed significantly more large CDR3 similarity clusters, which is consistent with antigen-driven responses. DPC sensitization did not change the number of TCRs with a frequency above 1 in 1000, and there was no evidence of changes in global repertoire structure. Repeated subsampling changed both the strength of the expansion versus patch-test correlation and the threshold at which that correlation became significant. Alopecia, a presumed autoimmune disease, was present in all patients, so the immune response of the patients might differ from that of healthy individuals. Patch test score correlated positively with the number of PT1 expanded TCRs, reaching significance at thresholds 8, 16 and 32 but not at 4.

The time point label for this specimen denotes: patch test 1, 2 weeks after DPC sensitization. This specimen's treatment or condition label, per the study, means: therapeutic diphenylcyclopropenone sensitization with weekly scalp DPC. At each patch-test visit, blood was drawn before the patch test was applied. Eligible patients were aged 18 to 70, diagnosed with alopecia, deemed suitable for DPC therapy, and excluded if pregnant. Total RNA was extracted from unfractionated whole blood collected in Tempus Blood RNA tubes. The method behind the library was RACE. TCRdb names NextSeq 500 as the instrument used. Library preparation attached unique molecular identifiers to individual cDNA molecules for quantitative, reproducible TCR counting. From each blood RNA sample, both TCR alpha and TCR beta chains were sequenced. The study's own analysis went as follows. The median number of TCRs per sample was roughly 98,000, ranging from 23,224 to 690,600. The Decombinator software suite was used to annotate the V, J and CDR3 of the TCR reads. For PS versus PT1 abundance plots, all samples were subsampled to the same number of TCRs (28,000). Expanded TCRs were defined as absent before sensitization and observed at least eight times at the 2-week time point. The raw public reads went through TCRdb reprocessing: fastp at Q25, MiXCR clone calling, in-frame beta chains kept. Each entry is one CDR3 protein sequence, shown with its most common DNA and genes. What appears here as the V and J calls and clone size reflects TCRdb's work, not the paper's. This sample has fewer than 200,000 distinct CDR3 sequences in its table, and 20% to 25% of those were observed once. The ten top clones hold about 7% of the sample.

The sequence came from a woman between 50 and 59 years old with alopecia areata. Some clones in this sample may be carry-over from other donors' samples. The sample in question was whole blood, obtained in connection with sensitization to the hapten diphenylcyclopropenone (DPC). The V and J segments used are TRBV3-1 and TRBJ2-1, and possibly TRBD2, on 6 matching bases. The CDR3 region has the sequence CASSHLAVNEQFF. The nucleotide sequence reads as follows: TGTGCCAGCAGCCACTTAGCGGTCAATGAGCAGTTCTTC.